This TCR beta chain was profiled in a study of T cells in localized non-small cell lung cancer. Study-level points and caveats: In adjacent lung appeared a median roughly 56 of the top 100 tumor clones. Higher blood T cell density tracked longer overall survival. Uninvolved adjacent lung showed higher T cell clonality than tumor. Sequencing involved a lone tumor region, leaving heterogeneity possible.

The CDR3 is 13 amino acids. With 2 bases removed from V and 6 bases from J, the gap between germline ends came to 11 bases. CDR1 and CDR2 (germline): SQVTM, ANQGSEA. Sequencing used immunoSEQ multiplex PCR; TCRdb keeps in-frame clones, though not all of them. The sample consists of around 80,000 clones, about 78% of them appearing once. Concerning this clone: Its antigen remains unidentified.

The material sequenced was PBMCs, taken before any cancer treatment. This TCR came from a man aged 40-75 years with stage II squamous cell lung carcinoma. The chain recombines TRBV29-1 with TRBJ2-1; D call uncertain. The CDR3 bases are TGCAGCGTTGAATATCTACAGTTCAATGAGCAGTTCTTC. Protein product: CSVEYLQFNEQFF.